This passage covers 27 T cell receptor beta chains from one sample sequenced in a study of tumor-infiltrating lymphocytes in primary liver carcinoma. Co-extraction of RNA and DNA was performed on about 19-33 mg of unsorted bulk tissue. Reverse transcription of 500 to 650 ng total RNA with a constant-region primer produced TCR beta cDNA. Library construction for TCR beta comprised three nested multiplex PCR rounds performed with slightly modified ARM-PCR. TRBV1-TRBV30 forward and Cbeta reverse primers drove the first two roughly 10-cycle rounds. TCRdb used MiXCR to reprocess the multiplex PCR reads, holding one entry per CDR3 protein. The table records about 54,000 distinct CDR3 sequences, about 68% of them present only once. The sample taken for sequencing was liver tumor tissue from sampling region 2. Subset specified: tumor region T2, inferior pole. The receptors were sampled from a man between 35 and 55 years old with primary liver carcinoma and hepatitis B virus infection.

Of note for this clonotype: Since a much larger clone is just one base distant, this may be a read error. The chain uses TRBV7-8 and TRBJ2-7; D not certain. The ends were cut back, 5 bases at V and 4 bases at J, with 18 bases in the middle. Germline V gene lookup returns CDR1 SGHVS and CDR2 FQNEAQ. This CDR3 is built from 15 residues. Written as DNA, the CDR3 is TGTGCCAGCAGCCTGACTGATGAGCTTTCATACGAGCAGTACTTC. It codes for CASSLTDELSYEQYF. Looking up the rest from reference TRBV7-8 and TRBJ2-7 gives the full variable domain: GAGVSQSPRYKVAKRGQDVALRCDPISGHVSLFWYQQALGQGPEFLTYFQNEAQLDKSGLPSDRFFAERPEGSVSTLKIQRTQQEDSAVYLCASSLTDELSYEQYFGPGTRLTVT.

This clonotype came up once. Just one base apart from a much larger clone, this may be a read error. The chain links TRBV5-4 to TRBJ2-5; D perhaps matches TRBD2 (5 bases). The germline gives CDR1 SGHNT, CDR2 YYREEE (reference sequence). The CDR3 is made up of 10 amino acids. CDR3 sequence (DNA): TGTGCCAGCAGCAGGGAGATCCAGTACTTC. Its translation is CASSREIQYF.

The J gene is TRBJ2-3, the V gene TRBV6-5; unclear D gene. The CDR3 totals 16 residues. Germline V lookup: CDR1 MNHEY, CDR2 SVGAGI. Trimming pared 2 bases from V and 7 bases from J, leaving 19 bases between. The CDR3 DNA reads TGTGCCAGCAGTTACCTCTACGGCAGCCGTACAAATACGCAGTATTTT. This gives the protein CASSYLYGSRTNTQYF.

This clonotype was recorded at least ten times. V usage is TRBV7-9 and J usage is TRBJ1-2; tentative D call: TRBD1 (6 bases). Per germline, CDR1 SEHNR and CDR2 FQNEAQ (reference sequence). The V end was cut by 1 base, the J end by 7 bases, with 10 bases between. CDR3 length: 13 residues. The CDR3 region is CASSLDGGSGYTF. CDR3 bases: TGTGCCAGCAGCTTAGATGGGGGCTCTGGCTACACCTTC. Drawing the rest from reference TRBV7-9 and TRBJ1-2, the complete variable domain is DTGVSQNPRHKITKRGQNVTFRCDPISEHNRLYWYRQTLGQGPEFLTYFQNEAQLEKSRLLSDRFSAERPKGSFSTLEIQRTEQGDSAMYLCASSLDGGSGYTFGSGTRLTVV.

Worth noting for this clonotype: Its ends do not fully match the called genes, so a read error is possible. The V and J genes are TRBV6-6 and TRBJ1-2, with a tentative D call TRBD1 (5 bases). Germline V CDR1 and CDR2: MNHNY, SVGAGI (reference sequence). The CDR3 extends over 13 amino acids. Here the CDR3 reads CVSSYRQGCGYTF. For the CDR3, the DNA is TGTGTCAGCAGTTACAGGCAGGGATGTGGCTACACCTTC.

In its sample, this clonotype was seen once. The chain employs TRBV30 and TRBJ2-3, with D hard to call. Germline lookup yields CDR1 GTSNPN and CDR2 SVGIG (reference sequence). The CDR3 contains 20 residues. The V end was cut by 3 bases, the J end by 4 bases, with 32 bases between. CDR3 nucleotides: TGTGCCTGGAGCCCCCAACTGGGTAGCAGGTTGCCCGTTTCCCCAGATACGCAGTATTTT. Protein product: CAWSPQLGSRLPVSPDTQYF.

There are a few counts of this clonotype. The CDR3 is CASLDFLETQYF. In DNA, the CDR3 is TGTGCCAGCTTAGATTTTCTGGAGACCCAGTACTTC. This chain links TRBV11-2 with TRBJ2-5; D unresolved. CDR1 is SGHAT, CDR2 FQNNGV, per germline. V gave up 8 bases and J gave up 5 bases, with 12 bases separating them. The CDR3 loop spans 12 amino acids.

This chain joins TRBV11-2 and TRBJ2-3, with 10 bases fitting TRBD2. In germline, CDR1 is SGHAT, CDR2 FQNNGV. J lost 5 bases, V lost 6 bases, and 17 bases had no gene match. This CDR3 comprises 18 residues. This CDR3 reads CASSLTTSGKAGRDTQYF. Written as DNA, the CDR3 is TGTGCCAGCAGTTTAACTACTAGCGGGAAGGCGGGGAGAGATACGCAGTATTTT.

As concerns this clonotype: Because the CDR3 is missing its conserved closing phenylalanine or tryptophan, this is likely a read error. The CDR3 region has the DNA TGTGTCAGCAGTCCTCAAACACGGGCAGGGGCCAACGTCCTGACTTTA. This gives the protein CVSSPQTRAGANVLTL. The rearrangement links TRBV6-5 to TRBJ2-6; D gene ambiguous. The CDR3 has 16 residues. The germline gives CDR1 MNHEY, CDR2 SVGAGI.

A single count supports this clonotype. The conserved final phenylalanine or tryptophan is absent from the CDR3, which likely points to a read error. The V and J genes are TRBV5-4 and TRBJ2-3; tentative D call: TRBD2 (5 bases). The germline CDR1 and CDR2 sequences are SGHNT and YYREEE (reference sequence). This CDR3 is built from 13 residues. Written as DNA, the CDR3 is TGTGCCAGCAGCGCGGACTCCTCAGATACACAGTATATT. This gives the protein CASSADSSDTQYI.

With respect to this clonotype: This could be a read error, since a much larger clone is one nucleotide away. This chain links TRBV28 with TRBJ1-5; TRBD1 is a possible D gene (6 bases). The CDR3 runs to 15 residues. CDR1 MDHEN and CDR2 SYDVKM come from the germline V gene. V lost 4 bases and J lost 3, with 13 bases in between. CDR3 DNA: TGTGCCAGCAGTTCCTCGGACAGCCACAATCAGCCCCAGCATTTT. Its translation: CASSSSDSHNQPQHF.

As to this clonotype: Germline and junction disagree at one end, which may indicate a read error. V and J are TRBV12-3 or TRBV12-4 and TRBJ1-1, with D uncertain. The CDR3 has 14 residues. DNA for the CDR3: TGTGCCAGCAGTCCCCGGGCATCGAGCACTGAAACTTTCTTT. It is translated as CASSPRASSTETFF.

To note about this clonotype: Being one base from a much bigger clone, this may be a read error. The CDR3 region has the DNA TGTGCCATCAGCTTTCCCGGGACTAGCGGGACCAAAAACATTCAGTACTTC. This translates into CAISFPGTSGTKNIQYF. The chain has TRBV11-1 and TRBJ2-4; TRBD2 matches at 13 bases. The CDR3 totals 17 residues. Per the germline V gene, CDR1 is SGHAT and CDR2 is FQDESV (reference sequence).

The chain employs TRBV5-1 and TRBJ2-1, with a possible D match to TRBD2 (6 bases). Looked up from germline, CDR1 is SGHRS and CDR2 is YFSETQ. V was trimmed by 4 bases and J by 7 bases, leaving 18 bases between them. This CDR3 is built from 15 residues. CDR3: CASSIFGGCINEQFF. CDR3 nucleotides: TGCGCCAGCAGCATCTTCGGGGGATGTATAAATGAGCAGTTCTTC. The variable domain in full, with the rest retrieved from reference TRBV5-1 and TRBJ2-1, is KAGVTQTPRYLIKTRGQQVTLSCSPISGHRSVSWYQQTPGQGLQFLFEYFSETQRNKGNFPGRFSGRQFSNSRSEMNVSTLELGDSALYLCASSIFGGCINEQFFGPGTRLTVL.

V gene TRBV20-1 combines with J gene TRBJ1-2; 8 bases are a match to TRBD1. Germline loops: CDR1 DFQATT, CDR2 SNEGSKA (reference sequence). The J segment lost 5 bases and the V segment lost 8 bases, leaving 7 bases of the junction unmatched. The CDR3 covers 12 residues. The CDR3 sequence: CSSRDRKYGYTF. In nucleotides, the CDR3 is TGCAGTTCCCGGGACAGGAAGTATGGCTACACCTTC.

Comments on this clonotype: Relative to the germline gene, one junction end is altered; a read error may explain this. The chain is built from TRBV11-2 and TRBJ2-3, with D possibly TRBD2 on 5 matching bases. Germline V gives CDR1 SGHAT, CDR2 FQNNGV. CDR3 size: 14 residues. The CDR3 DNA reads as TGTGCCAGCATCTTAGAAGGAGGCACAGATACGCAGAATTTT. Its translation: CASILEGGTDTQNF.

The CDR3 loop is CASSPYGGELFF. In DNA form, the CDR3 reads TGTGCCAGCAGCCCTTACGGCGGGGAGCTGTTTTTT. This sequence joins TRBV11-3 and TRBJ2-2; D is ambiguous. Looked up from germline, CDR1 is SGHNT and CDR2 is YENEEA. Trimming cost V 5 bases and J 7 bases, with 8 bases left between them. CDR3 size: 12 residues.

In regard to this clonotype: It may be a read error: a sequence one base away is much more abundant. The CDR3: CSSGGPLNEQFF. The CDR3 nucleotides read TGTTCCAGTGGGGGCCCGTTGAATGAGCAGTTCTTC. The V call is TRBV28, the J call TRBJ2-1; D is possibly TRBD1 (6 bases). The CDR3 contains 12 residues. Germline loops: CDR1 MDHEN, CDR2 SYDVKM.

About this clonotype itself: Lacking the conserved final phenylalanine or tryptophan, this CDR3 likely reflects a read error. The chain couples TRBV4-2 to TRBJ2-1; TRBD2 matches at 14 bases. CDR3 length equals 16 residues. After removal of 9 bases from V and 6 bases from J, the junction contained 10 bases not matched to a gene. Per germline, CDR1 LGHNA and CDR2 YNFKEQ. CDR3 coding DNA: TGTGCCAGTAGCGTAACCGGGACTAGCGGGGGCAATGAGCAGTTCCTC. It is translated as CASSVTGTSGGNEQFL.

Regarding this clonotype: The junction and the germline gene differ at one end; a read error may be behind it. This chain joins TRBV5-1 and TRBJ2-7, with TRBD2 matching over 7 bases. The CDR3 extends over 15 amino acids. Germline V gives CDR1 SGHRS, CDR2 YFSETQ. The CDR3 nucleotides are TGCGCCAGCAGCTTGGACCCGGGACTAACTGGAGAGCACTACTTC. It is translated as CASSLDPGLTGEHYF.

This clonotype came up a few times. This clone may be a read error of a much larger clone one base away. The chain joins TRBV7-9 to TRBJ2-7; D is undetermined. The germline V gene has CDR1 SEHNR and CDR2 FQNEAQ (reference sequence). The CDR3 is 12 residues long. The V gene lost 5 bases and the J gene lost 0 bases, with 5 bases spanning the gap. Here the CDR3 DNA reads TGTGCCAGCAGCAAACTCTCCTACGAGCAGTACTTC. It specifies CASSKLSYEQYF.

Turning to this clonotype: A junction end diverges from the germline sequence, so it may reflect a read error. The V call is TRBV5-4, the J call TRBJ2-7; D gene uncertain. Per the germline V gene, CDR1 is SGHNT and CDR2 is YYREEE (reference sequence). The CDR3 is 15 residues long. The CDR3 protein is CASNLGRYSSYEQYF. CDR3 nucleotides: TGTGCCAGCAACTTGGGCCGGTACAGCTCCTACGAGCAGTACTTC.

Comments on this clonotype: Here the CDR3 omits its conserved ending phenylalanine or tryptophan, so a read error is the likely source. The chain couples TRBV6-1 to TRBJ2-7, with no clear D. CDR3 size: 12 residues. Germline CDR1 and CDR2: MNHNS and SASEGT. For the CDR3, the DNA is TGTGCCAGTAGTGAAGCGCTCGGCGAGCAGTACTCC. It is translated as CASSEALGEQYS.

The chain combines TRBV11-2 with TRBJ1-3; D gene uncertain. This CDR3 region has 16 residues. V lost 8 bases to trimming and J lost 0 bases, with 17 bases between them. Germline V gene lookup returns CDR1 SGHAT and CDR2 FQNNGV. The CDR3 DNA is TGTGCCAGCGACTTAGATCTAGGCTACTCTGGAAACACCATATATTTT. Its protein product is CASDLDLGYSGNTIYF.

As for this clonotype: The junction does not match germline at one end; this may be a read error. J is TRBJ1-1 and V is TRBV4-1; no reliable D call. The germline V gene encodes CDR1 MGHRA and CDR2 YSYEKL. The CDR3 extends over 15 amino acids. The CDR3 region is CASSPRGGLNTEVFF. CDR3 DNA: TGCGCCAGCAGCCCCCGCGGAGGGTTAAACACTGAAGTTTTCTTT.

This clonotype was observed many times. This chain connects TRBV28 to TRBJ1-2, with 8 bases fitting TRBD1. In germline, CDR1 is MDHEN, CDR2 SYDVKM. CDR3 size: 15 residues. V shed 7 bases, J shed 4 bases, and the junction held 11 bases outside the gene matches. Here the CDR3 reads CASTSEQGDSYGYTF. The DNA for the CDR3 is TGTGCCAGCACTTCCGAACAGGGGGATAGCTATGGCTACACCTTC.

About this clonotype: The junction and the germline gene differ at one end; a read error may be behind it. The V and J genes are TRBV11-2 and TRBJ1-6; D uncertain. The CDR3 has 14 amino acids. Germline CDR1 reads SGHAT; CDR2 reads FQNNGV. The CDR3 DNA reads TGTGCCCGCAGCTTGCAGGAGGCGAATTCACCCCTCCACTTT. Residues: CARSLQEANSPLHF. The full variable domain, its missing parts supplied by reference TRBV11-2 and TRBJ1-6, is EAGVAQSPRYKIIEKRQSVAFWCNPISGHATLYWYQQILGQGPKLLIQFQNNGVVDDSQLPKDRFSAERLKGVDSTLKIQPAKLEDSAVYLCARSLQEANSPLHFGNGTRLTVT.